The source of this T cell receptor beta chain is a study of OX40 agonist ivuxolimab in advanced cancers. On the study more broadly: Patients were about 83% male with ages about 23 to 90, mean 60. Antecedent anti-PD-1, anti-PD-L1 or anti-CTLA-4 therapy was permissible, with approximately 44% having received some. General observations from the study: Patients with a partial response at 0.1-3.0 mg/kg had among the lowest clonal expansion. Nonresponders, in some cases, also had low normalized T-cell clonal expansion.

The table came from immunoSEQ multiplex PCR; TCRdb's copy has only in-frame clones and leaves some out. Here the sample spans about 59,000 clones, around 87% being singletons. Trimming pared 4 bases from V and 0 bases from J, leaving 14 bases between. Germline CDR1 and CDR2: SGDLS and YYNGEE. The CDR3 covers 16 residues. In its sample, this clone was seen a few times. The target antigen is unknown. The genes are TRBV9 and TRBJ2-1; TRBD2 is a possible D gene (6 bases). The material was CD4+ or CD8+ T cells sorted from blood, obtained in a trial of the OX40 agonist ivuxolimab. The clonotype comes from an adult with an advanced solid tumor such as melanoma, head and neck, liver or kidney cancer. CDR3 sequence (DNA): TGTGCCAGCAGCAAGGCGGGACCGGGCTCCTACAATGAGCAGTTCTTC. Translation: CASSKAGPGSYNEQFF. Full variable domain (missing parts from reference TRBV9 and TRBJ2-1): DSGVTQTPKHLITATGQRVTLRCSPRSGDLSVYWYQQSLDQGLQFLIQYYNGEERAKGNILERFSAQQFPDLHSELNLSSLELGDSALYFCASSKAGPGSYNEQFFGPGTRLTVL.